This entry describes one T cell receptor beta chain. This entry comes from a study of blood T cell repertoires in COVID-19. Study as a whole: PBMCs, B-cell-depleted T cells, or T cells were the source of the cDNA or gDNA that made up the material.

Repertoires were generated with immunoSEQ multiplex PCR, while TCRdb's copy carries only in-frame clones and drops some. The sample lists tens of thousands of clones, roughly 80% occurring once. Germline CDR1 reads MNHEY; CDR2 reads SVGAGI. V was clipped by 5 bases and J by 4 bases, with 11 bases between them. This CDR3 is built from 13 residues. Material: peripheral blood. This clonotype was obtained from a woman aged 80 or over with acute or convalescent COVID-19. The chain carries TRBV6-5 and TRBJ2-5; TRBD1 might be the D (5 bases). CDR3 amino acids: CASSRGALETQYF. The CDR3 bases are TGTGCCAGCAGTCGTGGGGCCTTAGAGACCCAGTACTTC.